These 15 T cell receptor beta chains were sequenced from one sample in a study of shared clonotypes between healthy human individuals (dated by TCRdb to about 2020). Library preparation employed the immunoSEQ multiplex PCR assay. Drawn from immuneACCESS, this table holds only the in-frame rearrangements with V and J called that TCRdb kept. Clones are partly lost; checked studies trace under half to an unresolved V gene and leave the rest unexplained. Within this sample are some 2.3 million clones, with 90% to 95% of them counted one time only. The top ten hold under 0.45% of the sample. The specimen sequenced was naive CD4+ T cells from PBMCs. Reading the label with the study, this specimen's cell subset or site is: CD45RA+ positively selected. The source of these receptors is a man aged 18 to 35 in good health. Some clones in this sample may be carry-over from other donors' samples.

The chain recombines TRBV28 with TRBJ2-1; TRBD2 matches 14 bases. The germline V gene encodes CDR1 MDHEN and CDR2 SYDVKM. V lost 3 bases, J lost 3 bases, and 10 bases stayed unmatched. The CDR3 length is 19 residues. The CDR3 nucleotides are TGTGCCAGCAGTTTCGGTATGACTAGCGGGAGGGCCCACTACAATGAGCAGTTCTTC. Protein sequence: CASSFGMTSGRAHYNEQFF.

The rearrangement links TRBV10-3 to TRBJ2-1, with D hard to call. This CDR3 has 12 amino acids. The V gene's germline CDR1 is ENHRY and CDR2 SYGVKD. V lost 4 bases to trimming and J lost 7 bases, with 8 bases between them. CDR3 sequence: CAISAGQNEQFF. The CDR3 bases are TGTGCCATCAGTGCTGGGCAAAATGAGCAGTTCTTC.

As to this clone: The sample has other DNA sequences that encode this CDR3 too. The gene calls are TRBV7-9 and TRBJ1-2; TRBD1 aligns across 9 bases. CDR3 size: 13 residues. Germline V gene data show CDR1 as SEHNR and CDR2 as FQNEAQ (reference sequence). Unmatched junction bases numbered 2, after V lost 4 bases and J lost 5 bases. The chain's CDR3 is CASSSGQGYGYTF. In nucleotides, the CDR3 is TGTGCCAGCAGCTCGGGACAGGGATATGGCTACACCTTC.

The chain uses TRBV5-1 and TRBJ1-1; no clear D gene. V was trimmed by 5 bases and J by 1 base, leaving 15 bases between them. CDR1 is SGHRS and CDR2 is YFSETQ in the germline V gene. This CDR3 region has 15 residues. The CDR3 reads CASRTAGVGNTEAFF. CDR3 bases: TGCGCCAGCAGAACCGCTGGGGTGGGGAACACTGAAGCTTTCTTT.

The chain carries TRBV29-1 and TRBJ2-5; 8 nucleotides agree with TRBD1. CDR3 length: 14 residues. CDR1 is SQVTM and CDR2 is ANQGSEA in the germline V gene. V dropped 3 bases and J dropped 3; count of bases not matched to a gene: 6. This chain's CDR3 is CSVEDRVGKETQYF. The CDR3 region has the DNA TGCAGCGTTGAGGACAGGGTAGGCAAAGAGACCCAGTACTTC.

The rearrangement links TRBV2 to TRBJ2-3; D is ambiguous. Germline values: CDR1 SNHLY, CDR2 FYNNEI. The V end lost 8 bases, the J end lost 2 bases, and 23 bases lay between the germline ends. CDR3 size: 17 residues. The CDR3 is CASLGYYGHTPTDTQYF. DNA of the CDR3: TGTGCCAGCCTGGGGTATTATGGCCACACCCCCACAGATACGCAGTATTTT. The full variable domain, its missing parts supplied by reference TRBV2 and TRBJ2-3, is EPEVTQTPSHQVTQMGQEVILRCVPISNHLYFYWYRQILGQKVEFLVSFYNNEISEKSEIFDDQFSVERPDGSNFTLKIRSTKLEDSAMYFCASLGYYGHTPTDTQYFGPGTRLTVL.

V and J are TRBV2 and TRBJ2-7; D remains ambiguous. The length of the CDR3 is 14 residues. Germline lookup yields CDR1 SNHLY and CDR2 FYNNEI. Deletions cut 6 bases from V and 3 bases from J, with 15 bases between. The CDR3 DNA is TGTGCCAGCAGGGACCCGGGTCGTAACTACGAGCAGTACTTC. Encoded protein: CASRDPGRNYEQYF. The whole variable domain, filled in from reference TRBV2 and TRBJ2-7, reads EPEVTQTPSHQVTQMGQEVILRCVPISNHLYFYWYRQILGQKVEFLVSFYNNEISEKSEIFDDQFSVERPDGSNFTLKIRSTKLEDSAMYFCASRDPGRNYEQYFGPGTRLTVT.

The gene calls are TRBV7-9 and TRBJ2-5, with a tentative D call TRBD2 (6 bases). CDR1 is SEHNR and CDR2 is FQNEAQ in the germline V gene (reference sequence). V was pared by 5 bases and J by 0 bases, with 16 bases between. This CDR3 has 16 amino acids. CDR3 amino acids: CASSQFTSGYQETQYF. CDR3 DNA sequence: TGTGCCAGCAGCCAATTTACAAGCGGGTACCAAGAGACCCAGTACTTC.

The chain has TRBV5-1 and TRBJ2-7; D possibly uses TRBD1 or TRBD2 (5 bases each). V lost 1 base to trimming and J lost 1 base, with 12 bases between them. Germline V CDR1 and CDR2: SGHRS, YFSETQ. The CDR3 has 15 residues. As DNA, the CDR3 is TGCGCCAGCAGCTTGTTGGGGGTAGGTTCCTACGAGCAGTACTTC. Its protein is CASSLLGVGSYEQYF.

This sequence joins TRBV7-8 and TRBJ2-5, with TRBD2 matching 9 bases. CDR1 is SGHVS and CDR2 is FQNEAQ in the germline V gene. Trimming cost V 5 bases and J 1 base; bases outside gene matches: 11. This CDR3 spans 17 amino acids. CDR3: CASSPLGLAGPQETQYF. In DNA form, the CDR3 reads TGTGCCAGCAGCCCGTTAGGGCTAGCGGGACCCCAAGAGACCCAGTACTTC.

The chain joins TRBV7-2 to TRBJ1-2, with D perhaps TRBD1 (5 bases). Trimming took off 5 bases at V and 2 bases at J, with 15 bases between the two ends. CDR3 length: 15 amino acids. CDR1 is SGHTA and CDR2 is FQGNSA in the germline V gene. CDR3 loop: CASSPRTIGNYGYTF. CDR3 DNA: TGTGCCAGCAGCCCGCGGACAATTGGGAACTATGGCTACACCTTC.

Notes on this clone: Other DNA sequences in the sample encode the same CDR3. The chain combines TRBV29-1 with TRBJ1-2; D is uncertain. Germline CDR1 is SQVTM and CDR2 is ANQGSEA. The CDR3 runs 13 residues. The ends were cut back, 1 base at V and 4 bases at J, with 10 bases in the middle. The CDR3 coding sequence is TGCAGCGTTGAAGCACGGGCGGGCTATGGCTACACCTTC. It specifies CSVEARAGYGYTF.

This chain joins TRBV7-9 and TRBJ2-1; tentative D call: TRBD1 (6 bases). This CDR3 is built from 14 residues. CDR1 and CDR2 (germline): SEHNR, FQNEAQ (reference sequence). V lost 4 bases and J 8 bases, leaving 15 bases between the germline ends. The CDR3 is CASSSAHRVHEQFF. For the CDR3, the DNA is TGTGCCAGCAGCTCGGCGCACAGGGTTCATGAGCAGTTCTTC.

The CDR3 protein is CASSQDLTGGSDTQYF. CDR3 nucleotides: TGCGCCAGCAGCCAAGATTTGACAGGGGGATCAGATACGCAGTATTTT. The gene calls are TRBV4-1 and TRBJ2-3; 9 bases align to TRBD1. The CDR3 has 16 amino acids. Trimming at V came to 0 bases and at J to 4 bases, leaving 5 bases not matched to a gene. The germline V gene encodes CDR1 MGHRA and CDR2 YSYEKL.

The rearrangement links TRBV21-1 to TRBJ2-4. TRBV21-1 is a pseudogene segment. CDR3 size: 14 residues. CDR3 coding DNA: TGTGCCAGCAGCACGGGCCTACTCCAAAACATTCAGTACTTC. Translating gives CASSTGLLQNIQYF.